The present entry profiles one T cell receptor (beta chain) with its context. CDR3 length: 18 amino acids. CDR1 SGHAT and CDR2 FQNNGV come from the germline V gene. V was pared by 3 bases and J by 1 base, with 12 bases of the junction left unmatched. The record originates from a study of blood T cell repertoires in COVID-19. Only in-frame clones appear in the TCRdb table, and some are missing; sequencing was by immunoSEQ multiplex PCR. Here the sample spans roughly 220,000 clones, approximately 86% being singletons. This clonotype was obtained from a man aged 55 to 70 with acute or convalescent COVID-19. J is TRBJ1-1 and V is TRBV11-2; TRBD1 matches 9 bases. Specimen: peripheral blood. The CDR3 region has the DNA TGTGCCAGCAGCTTTCAAGGGACAGGGAAGGCCGGGAACACTGAAGCTTTCTTT. This sequence encodes CASSFQGTGKAGNTEAFF. Full variable domain (outside the CDR3, taken from reference TRBV11-2 and TRBJ1-1): EAGVAQSPRYKIIEKRQSVAFWCNPISGHATLYWYQQILGQGPKLLIQFQNNGVVDDSQLPKDRFSAERLKGVDSTLKIQPAKLEDSAVYLCASSFQGTGKAGNTEAFFGQGTRLTVV.